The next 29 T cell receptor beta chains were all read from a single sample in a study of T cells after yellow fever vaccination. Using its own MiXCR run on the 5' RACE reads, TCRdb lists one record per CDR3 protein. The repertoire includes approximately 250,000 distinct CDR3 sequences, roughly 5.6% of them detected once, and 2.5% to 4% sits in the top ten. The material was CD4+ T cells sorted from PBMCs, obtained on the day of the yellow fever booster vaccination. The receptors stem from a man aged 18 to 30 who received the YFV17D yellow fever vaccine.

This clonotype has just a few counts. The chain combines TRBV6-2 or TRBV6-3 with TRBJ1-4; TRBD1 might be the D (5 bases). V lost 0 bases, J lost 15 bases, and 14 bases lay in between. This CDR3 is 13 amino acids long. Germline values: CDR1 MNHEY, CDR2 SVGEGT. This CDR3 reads CASSYSGDLEVFF. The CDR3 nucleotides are TGTGCCAGCAGTTACTCCGGGGACCTCGAGGTGTTTTTT.

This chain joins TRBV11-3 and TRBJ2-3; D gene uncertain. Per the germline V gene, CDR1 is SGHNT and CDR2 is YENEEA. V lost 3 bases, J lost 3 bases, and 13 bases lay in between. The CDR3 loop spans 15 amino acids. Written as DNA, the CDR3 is TGTGCCAGCAGCTTGGGTTCCTATGTGACAGATACGCAGTATTTT. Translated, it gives CASSLGSYVTDTQYF. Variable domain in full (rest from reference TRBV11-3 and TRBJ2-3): EAGVVQSPRYKIIEKKQPVAFWCNPISGHNTLYWYLQNLGQGPELLIRYENEEAVDDSQLPKDRFSAERLKGVDSTLKIQPAELGDSAVYLCASSLGSYVTDTQYFGPGTRLTVL.

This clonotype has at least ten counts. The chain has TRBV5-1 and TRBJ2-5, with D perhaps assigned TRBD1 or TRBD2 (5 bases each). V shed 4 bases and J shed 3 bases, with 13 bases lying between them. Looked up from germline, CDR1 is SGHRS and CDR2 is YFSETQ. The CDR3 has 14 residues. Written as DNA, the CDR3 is TGCGCCAGCAGCCGGGGCTTGGCTGAAGAGACCCAGTACTTC. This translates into CASSRGLAEETQYF.

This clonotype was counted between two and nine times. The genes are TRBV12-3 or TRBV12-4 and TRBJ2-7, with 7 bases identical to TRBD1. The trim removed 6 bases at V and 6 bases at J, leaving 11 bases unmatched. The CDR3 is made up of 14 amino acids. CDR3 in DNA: TGTGCCAGCAGCCCGACAGGGTGGCCCTCCGAGCAGTACGTC. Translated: CASSPTGWPSEQYV.

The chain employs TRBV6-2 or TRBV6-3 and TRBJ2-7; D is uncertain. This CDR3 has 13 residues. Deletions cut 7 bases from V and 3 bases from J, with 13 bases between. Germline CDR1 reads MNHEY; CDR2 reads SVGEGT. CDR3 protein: CASKDGSNYEQYF. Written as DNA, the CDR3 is TGTGCCAGCAAGGACGGATCCAACTACGAGCAGTACTTC.

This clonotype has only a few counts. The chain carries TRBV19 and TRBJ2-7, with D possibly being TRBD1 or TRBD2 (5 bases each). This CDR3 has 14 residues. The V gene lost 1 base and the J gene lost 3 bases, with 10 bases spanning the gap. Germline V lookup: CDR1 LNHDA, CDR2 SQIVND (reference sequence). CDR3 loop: CASSIAGPDYEQYF. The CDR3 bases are TGTGCCAGTAGTATAGCGGGGCCCGACTACGAGCAGTACTTC.

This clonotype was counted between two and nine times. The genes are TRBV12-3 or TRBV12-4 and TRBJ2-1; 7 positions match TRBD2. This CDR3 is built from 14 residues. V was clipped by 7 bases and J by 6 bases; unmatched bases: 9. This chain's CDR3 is CASTSSTSTNEQFF. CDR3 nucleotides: TGTGCCAGCACCTCGTCGACTAGCACCAATGAGCAGTTCTTC.

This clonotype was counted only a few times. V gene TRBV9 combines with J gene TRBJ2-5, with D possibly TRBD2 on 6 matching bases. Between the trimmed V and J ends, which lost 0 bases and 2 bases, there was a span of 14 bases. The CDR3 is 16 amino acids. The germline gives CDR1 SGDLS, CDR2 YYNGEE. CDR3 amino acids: CASSVAGLAVQETQYF. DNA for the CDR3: TGTGCCAGCAGCGTAGCGGGCTTAGCGGTACAAGAGACCCAGTACTTC.

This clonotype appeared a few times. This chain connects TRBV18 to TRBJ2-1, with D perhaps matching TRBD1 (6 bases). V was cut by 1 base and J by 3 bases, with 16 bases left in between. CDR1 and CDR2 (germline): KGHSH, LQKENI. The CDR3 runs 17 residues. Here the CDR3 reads CASSPRLGQGLYNEQFF. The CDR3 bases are TGTGCCAGCTCACCACGTTTAGGGCAGGGGCTCTACAATGAGCAGTTCTTC.

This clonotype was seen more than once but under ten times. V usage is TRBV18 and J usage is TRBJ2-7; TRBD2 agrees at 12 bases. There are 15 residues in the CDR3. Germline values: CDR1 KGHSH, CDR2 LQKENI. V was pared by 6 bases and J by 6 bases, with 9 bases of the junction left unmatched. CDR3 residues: CASSLLAGGPVEQYF. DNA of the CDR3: TGTGCCAGCTCGCTACTAGCGGGGGGACCTGTCGAGCAGTACTTC.

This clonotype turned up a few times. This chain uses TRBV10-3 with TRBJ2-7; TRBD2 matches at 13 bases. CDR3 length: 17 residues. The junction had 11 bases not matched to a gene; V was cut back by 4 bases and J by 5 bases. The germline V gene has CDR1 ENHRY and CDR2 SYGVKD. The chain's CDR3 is CAISGRTSGGPANEQYF. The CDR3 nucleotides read TGTGCCATCAGTGGGAGGACTAGCGGGGGCCCCGCAAACGAGCAGTACTTC.

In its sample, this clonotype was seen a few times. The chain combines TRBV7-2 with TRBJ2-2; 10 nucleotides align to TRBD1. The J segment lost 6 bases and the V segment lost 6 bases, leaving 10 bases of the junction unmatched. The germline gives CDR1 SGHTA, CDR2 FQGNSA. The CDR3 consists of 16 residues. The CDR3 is CASRDTATGGSGELFF. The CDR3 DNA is TGTGCCAGCAGGGATACCGCGACAGGGGGCTCCGGGGAGCTGTTTTTT.

Here the CDR3 reads CASGYWRETQYF. The CDR3 DNA reads as TGTGCCAGCGGCTACTGGAGGGAGACCCAGTACTTC. The chain joins TRBV3-1 to TRBJ2-5, with D tentatively TRBD2 (5 bases). The V and J ends lost 8 bases and 5 bases respectively, with 12 bases between them. This CDR3 is built from 12 residues. Germline V gives CDR1 LGHDT, CDR2 YNNKEL (reference sequence).

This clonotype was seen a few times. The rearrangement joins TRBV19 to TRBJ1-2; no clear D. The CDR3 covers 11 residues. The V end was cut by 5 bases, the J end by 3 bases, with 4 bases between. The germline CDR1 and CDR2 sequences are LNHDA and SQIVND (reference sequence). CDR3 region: CASSPDYGYTF. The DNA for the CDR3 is TGTGCCAGTAGTCCAGACTATGGCTACACCTTC.

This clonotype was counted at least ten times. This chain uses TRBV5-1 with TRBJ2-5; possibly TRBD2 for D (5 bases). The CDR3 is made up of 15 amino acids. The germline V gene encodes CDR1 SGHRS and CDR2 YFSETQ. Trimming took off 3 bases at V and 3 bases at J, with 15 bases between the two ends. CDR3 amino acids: CASSSPDGIEETQYF. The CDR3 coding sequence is TGCGCCAGCAGCTCCCCGGACGGGATTGAAGAGACCCAGTACTTC.

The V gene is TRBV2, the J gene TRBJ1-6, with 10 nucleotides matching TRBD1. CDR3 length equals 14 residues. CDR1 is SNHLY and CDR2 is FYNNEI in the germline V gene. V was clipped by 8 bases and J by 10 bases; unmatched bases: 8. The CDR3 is CASRQGQGGSPLHF. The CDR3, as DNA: TGTGCCAGCCGACAAGGACAGGGGGGGTCACCCCTCCACTTT. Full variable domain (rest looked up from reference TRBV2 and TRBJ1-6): EPEVTQTPSHQVTQMGQEVILRCVPISNHLYFYWYRQILGQKVEFLVSFYNNEISEKSEIFDDQFSVERPDGSNFTLKIRSTKLEDSAMYFCASRQGQGGSPLHFGNGTRLTVT.

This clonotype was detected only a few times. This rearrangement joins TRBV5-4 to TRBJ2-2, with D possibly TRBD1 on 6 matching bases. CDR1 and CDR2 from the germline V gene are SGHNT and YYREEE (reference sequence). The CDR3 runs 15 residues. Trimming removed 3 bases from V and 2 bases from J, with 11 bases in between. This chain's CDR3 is CASSSDRTNTGELFF. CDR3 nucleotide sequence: TGTGCCAGCAGCTCGGACAGAACCAACACCGGGGAGCTGTTTTTT.

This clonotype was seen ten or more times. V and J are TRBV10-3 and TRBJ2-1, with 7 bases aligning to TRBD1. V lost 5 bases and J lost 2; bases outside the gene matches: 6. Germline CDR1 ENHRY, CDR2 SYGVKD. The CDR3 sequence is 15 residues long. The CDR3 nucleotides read TGTGCCATCAGTCCCGACAGGGATCCCTACAATGAGCAGTTCTTC. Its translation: CAISPDRDPYNEQFF.

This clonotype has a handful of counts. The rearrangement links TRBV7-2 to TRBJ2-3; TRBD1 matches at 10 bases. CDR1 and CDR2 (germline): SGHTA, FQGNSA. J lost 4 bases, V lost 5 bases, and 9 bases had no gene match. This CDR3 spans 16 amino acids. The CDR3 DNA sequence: TGTGCCAGCAGCCAACGACAGGGGGCGCTCGCAGATACGCAGTATTTT. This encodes CASSQRQGALADTQYF.

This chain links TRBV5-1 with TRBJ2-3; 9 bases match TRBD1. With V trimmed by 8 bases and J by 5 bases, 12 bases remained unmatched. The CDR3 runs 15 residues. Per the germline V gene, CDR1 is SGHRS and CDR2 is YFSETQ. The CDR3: CASQRTGGDEDTQYF. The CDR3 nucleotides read TGCGCCAGTCAAAGAACAGGGGGCGACGAAGATACGCAGTATTTT.

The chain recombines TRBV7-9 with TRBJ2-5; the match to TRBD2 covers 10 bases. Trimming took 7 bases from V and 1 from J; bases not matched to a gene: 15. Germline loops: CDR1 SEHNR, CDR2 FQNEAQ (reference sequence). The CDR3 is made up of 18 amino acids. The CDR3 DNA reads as TGTGCCAGCACCAATCCGTGGGGTAGCGGGGGGATCCAAGAGACCCAGTACTTC. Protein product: CASTNPWGSGGIQETQYF.

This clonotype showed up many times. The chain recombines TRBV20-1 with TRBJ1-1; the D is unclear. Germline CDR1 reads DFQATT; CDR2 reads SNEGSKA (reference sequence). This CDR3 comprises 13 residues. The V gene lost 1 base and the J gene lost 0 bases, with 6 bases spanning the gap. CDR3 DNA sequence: TGCAGTGCTAGAGCGGACCTGAACACTGAAGCTTTCTTT. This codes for CSARADLNTEAFF.

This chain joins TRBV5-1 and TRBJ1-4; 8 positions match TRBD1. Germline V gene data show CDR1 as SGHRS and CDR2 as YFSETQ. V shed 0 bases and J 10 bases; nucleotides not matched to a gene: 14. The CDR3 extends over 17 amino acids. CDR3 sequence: CASSLGYNSGGGGKLFF. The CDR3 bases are TGCGCCAGCAGCTTGGGTTACAATTCAGGGGGCGGCGGAAAACTGTTTTTT.

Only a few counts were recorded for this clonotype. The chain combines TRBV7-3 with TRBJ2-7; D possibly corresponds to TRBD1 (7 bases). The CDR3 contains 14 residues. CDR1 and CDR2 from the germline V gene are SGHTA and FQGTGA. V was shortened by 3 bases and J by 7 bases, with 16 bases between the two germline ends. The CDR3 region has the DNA TGTGCCAGCAGCTTCGGAGGGGGCTCGGGGGAGCAGTACTTC. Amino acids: CASSFGGGSGEQYF.

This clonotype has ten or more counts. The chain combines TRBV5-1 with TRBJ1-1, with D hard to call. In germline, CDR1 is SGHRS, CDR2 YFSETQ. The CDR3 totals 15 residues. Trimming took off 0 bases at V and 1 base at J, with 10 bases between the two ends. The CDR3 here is CASSLVLSTNTEAFF. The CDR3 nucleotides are TGCGCCAGCAGCTTGGTGCTCTCAACGAACACTGAAGCTTTCTTT.

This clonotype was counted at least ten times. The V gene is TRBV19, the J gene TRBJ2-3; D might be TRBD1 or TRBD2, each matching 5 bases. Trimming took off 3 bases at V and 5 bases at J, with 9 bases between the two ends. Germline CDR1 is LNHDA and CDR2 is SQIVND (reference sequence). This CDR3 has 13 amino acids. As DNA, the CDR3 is TGTGCCAGTAGTATTCCAGGGAGAGATACGCAGTATTTT. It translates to CASSIPGRDTQYF.

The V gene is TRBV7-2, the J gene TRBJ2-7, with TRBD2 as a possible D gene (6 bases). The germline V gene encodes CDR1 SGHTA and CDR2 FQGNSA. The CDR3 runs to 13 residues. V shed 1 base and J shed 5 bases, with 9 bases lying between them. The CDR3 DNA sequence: TGTGCCAGCAGCTTAGGAGGCGGGGACGAGCAGTACTTC. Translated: CASSLGGGDEQYF. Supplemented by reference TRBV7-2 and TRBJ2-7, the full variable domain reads GAGVSQSPSNKVTEKGKDVELRCDPISGHTALYWYRQSLGQGLEFLIYFQGNSAPDKSGLPSDRFSAERTGGSVSTLTIQRTQQEDSAVYLCASSLGGGDEQYFGPGTRLTVT.

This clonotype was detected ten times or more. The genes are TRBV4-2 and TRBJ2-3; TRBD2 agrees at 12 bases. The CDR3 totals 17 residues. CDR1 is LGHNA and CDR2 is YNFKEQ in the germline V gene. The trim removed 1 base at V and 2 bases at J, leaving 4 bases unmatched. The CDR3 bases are TGTGCCAGCAGCCAAGCGGGACTAGCGGGCATCACAGATACGCAGTATTTT. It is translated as CASSQAGLAGITDTQYF.

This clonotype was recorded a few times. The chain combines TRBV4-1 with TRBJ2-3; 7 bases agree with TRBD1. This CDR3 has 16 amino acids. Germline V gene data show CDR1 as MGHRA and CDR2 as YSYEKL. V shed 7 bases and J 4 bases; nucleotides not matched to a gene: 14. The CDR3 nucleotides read TGCGCCAGCAACGGATACTCAGGGGGTACCGCAGATACGCAGTATTTT. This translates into CASNGYSGGTADTQYF.